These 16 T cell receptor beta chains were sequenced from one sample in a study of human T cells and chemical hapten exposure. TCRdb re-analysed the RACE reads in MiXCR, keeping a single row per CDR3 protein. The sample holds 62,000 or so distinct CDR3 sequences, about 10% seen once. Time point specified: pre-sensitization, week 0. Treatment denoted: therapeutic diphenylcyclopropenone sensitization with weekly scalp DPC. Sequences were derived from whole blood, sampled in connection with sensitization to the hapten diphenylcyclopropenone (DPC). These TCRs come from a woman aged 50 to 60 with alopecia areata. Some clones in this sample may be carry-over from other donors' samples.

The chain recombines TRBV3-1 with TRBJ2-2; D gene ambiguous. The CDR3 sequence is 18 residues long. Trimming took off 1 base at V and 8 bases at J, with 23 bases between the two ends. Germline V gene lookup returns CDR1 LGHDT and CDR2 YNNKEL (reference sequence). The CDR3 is CASSQAIPLRSLSGELFF. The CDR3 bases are TGTGCCAGCAGCCAAGCCATCCCTCTTAGGAGCCTTAGTGGGGAGCTGTTTTTT. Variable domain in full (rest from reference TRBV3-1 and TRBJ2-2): DTAVSQTPKYLVTQMGNDKSIKCEQNLGHDTMYWYKQDSKKFLKIMFSYNNKELIINETVPNRFSPKSPDKAHLNLHINSLELGDSAVYFCASSQAIPLRSLSGELFFGEGSRLTVL.

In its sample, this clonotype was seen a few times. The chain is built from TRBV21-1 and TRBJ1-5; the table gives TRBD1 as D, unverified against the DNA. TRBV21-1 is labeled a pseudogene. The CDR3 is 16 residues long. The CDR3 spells CASSGRSGFSNQPQHF. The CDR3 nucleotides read TGTGCCAGCAGCGGTAGATCGGGATTTAGCAATCAGCCCCAGCATTTT.

CDR3 sequence reads: CSVSENSYEQYF. In DNA, the CDR3 is TGCAGTGTATCTGAGAACTCCTACGAGCAGTACTTC. The chain is built from TRBV20-1 and TRBJ2-7; no firm D call. The CDR3 totals 12 residues. Trimming left V 7 bases short and J 0 bases short, with 10 bases between. CDR1 and CDR2 (germline): DFQATT, SNEGSKA (reference sequence).

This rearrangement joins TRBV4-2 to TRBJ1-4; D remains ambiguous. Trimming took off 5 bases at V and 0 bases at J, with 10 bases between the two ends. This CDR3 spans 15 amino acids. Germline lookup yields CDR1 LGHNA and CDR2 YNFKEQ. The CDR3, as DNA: TGTGCCAGCAGCTCCAGGCGATCAACTAATGAAAAACTGTTTTTT. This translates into CASSSRRSTNEKLFF.

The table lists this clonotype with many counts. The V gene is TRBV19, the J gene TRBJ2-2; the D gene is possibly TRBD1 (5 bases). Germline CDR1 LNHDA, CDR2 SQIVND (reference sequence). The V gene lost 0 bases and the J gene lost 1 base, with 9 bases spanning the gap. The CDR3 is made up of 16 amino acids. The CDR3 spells CASSIDSGRNTGELFF. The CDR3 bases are TGTGCCAGTAGTATAGATTCAGGGCGGAACACCGGGGAGCTGTTTTTT.

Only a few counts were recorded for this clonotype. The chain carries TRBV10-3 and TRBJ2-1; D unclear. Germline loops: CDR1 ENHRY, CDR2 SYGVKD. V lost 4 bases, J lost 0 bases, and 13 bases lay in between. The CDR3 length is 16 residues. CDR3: CAISAPAARSYNEQFF. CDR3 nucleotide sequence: TGTGCCATCAGTGCCCCCGCGGCCCGCTCCTACAATGAGCAGTTCTTC.

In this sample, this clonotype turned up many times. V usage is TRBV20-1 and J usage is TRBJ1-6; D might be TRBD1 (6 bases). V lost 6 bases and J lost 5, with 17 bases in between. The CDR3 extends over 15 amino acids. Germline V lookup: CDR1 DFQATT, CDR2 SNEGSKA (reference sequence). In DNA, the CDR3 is TGCAGTGCCACGGCAGGGGCAGTAGATAATTCACCCCTCCACTTT. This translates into CSATAGAVDNSPLHF.

The CDR3 nucleotides read TGTGCCAGCAGAAGCTCTGGGAGTGGGGCAGATACGCAGTATTTT. Encoded protein: CASRSSGSGADTQYF. The rearrangement links TRBV28 to TRBJ2-3, with D tentatively TRBD2 (5 bases). The CDR3 covers 15 residues. V was clipped by 6 bases and J by 4 bases, with 17 bases between them. Germline V gene lookup returns CDR1 MDHEN and CDR2 SYDVKM.

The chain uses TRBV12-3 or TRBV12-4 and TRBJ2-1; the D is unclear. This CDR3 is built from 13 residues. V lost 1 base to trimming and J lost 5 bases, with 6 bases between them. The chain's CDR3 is CASSLGIHNEQFF. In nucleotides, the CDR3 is TGTGCCAGCAGTTTAGGGATACACAATGAGCAGTTCTTC.

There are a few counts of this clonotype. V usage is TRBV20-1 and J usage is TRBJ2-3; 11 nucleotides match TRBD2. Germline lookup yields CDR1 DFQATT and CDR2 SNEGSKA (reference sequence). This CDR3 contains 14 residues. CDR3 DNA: TGCACCTCTAGGACTAGCGGGAGCACAGATACGCAGTATTTT. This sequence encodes CTSRTSGSTDTQYF.

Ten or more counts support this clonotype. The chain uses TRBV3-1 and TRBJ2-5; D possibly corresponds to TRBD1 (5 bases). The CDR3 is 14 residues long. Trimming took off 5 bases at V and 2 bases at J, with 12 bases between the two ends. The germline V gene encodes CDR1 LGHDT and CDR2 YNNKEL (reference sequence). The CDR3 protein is CASSSAGLQETQYF. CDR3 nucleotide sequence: TGTGCCAGCAGCAGCGCAGGGTTACAAGAGACCCAGTACTTC.

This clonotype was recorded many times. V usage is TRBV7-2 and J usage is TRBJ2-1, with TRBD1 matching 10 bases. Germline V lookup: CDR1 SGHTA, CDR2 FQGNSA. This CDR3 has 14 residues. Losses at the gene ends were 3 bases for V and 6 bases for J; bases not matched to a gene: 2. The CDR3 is CASSLDRGGNEQFF. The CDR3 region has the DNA TGTGCCAGCAGCTTGGACAGGGGGGGCAATGAGCAGTTCTTC.

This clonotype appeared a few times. The chain's CDR3 is CASSFARGNQPQHF. In nucleotides, the CDR3 is TGTGCCAGCAGCTTCGCTAGGGGCAATCAGCCCCAGCATTTT. This rearrangement joins TRBV7-9 to TRBJ1-5; D ambiguous. The CDR3 is 14 amino acids. The ends were cut back, 3 bases at V and 2 bases at J, with 8 bases in the middle. In germline, CDR1 is SEHNR, CDR2 FQNEAQ (reference sequence).

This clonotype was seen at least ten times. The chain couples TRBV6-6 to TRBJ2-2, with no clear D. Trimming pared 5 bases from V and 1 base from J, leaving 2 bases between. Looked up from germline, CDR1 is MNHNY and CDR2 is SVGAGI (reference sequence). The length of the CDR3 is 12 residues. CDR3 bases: TGTGCCAGCAGTGAGAACACCGGGGAGCTGTTTTTT. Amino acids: CASSENTGELFF.

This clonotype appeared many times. The CDR3 sequence: CASSLAGPLAQETQYF. The CDR3 bases are TGTGCCAGCAGCTTAGCTGGTCCGTTGGCGCAAGAGACCCAGTACTTC. The chain uses TRBV7-6 and TRBJ2-5; no clear D gene. V lost 0 bases to trimming and J lost 2 bases, with 13 bases between them. Germline V gene sequence: CDR1 SGHVS, CDR2 FNYEAQ. This CDR3 contains 16 residues.

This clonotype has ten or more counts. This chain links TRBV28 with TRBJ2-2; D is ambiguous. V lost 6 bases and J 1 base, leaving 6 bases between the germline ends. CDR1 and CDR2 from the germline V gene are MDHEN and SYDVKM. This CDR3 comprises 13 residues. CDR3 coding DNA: TGTGCCAGCAGCTCAGGGAACACCGGGGAGCTGTTTTTT. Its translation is CASSSGNTGELFF.